The rows below give T cell receptor beta chains drawn from one sample of a study of beta chain features in type 1 diabetes. The repertoire was sequenced with immunoSEQ multiplex PCR; TCRdb's copy has only in-frame clones and lacks some. The repertoire holds roughly 340,000 clones, with roughly 12% as singletons. The sequenced sample consisted of naive CD4+ T cells from blood. Every receptor here comes from a woman aged 18-29 years with type 1 diabetes. CDR3s include the opening cysteine and the closing phenylalanine or tryptophan. D genes are given only for firm matches. A clone size is listed for some rows: how often the clone was seen (once, few, many), or a class if it is expanded.

clone size,J gene,V gene,D gene,CDR3 DNA,CDR3 protein
few,TRBJ2-1,TRBV7-3,-,TGTGCCAGCAGCTTAGGCCTAGCCCTGGGTGAGCAGTTCTTC,CASSLGLALGEQFF
-,TRBJ2-5,TRBV11-2,-,TGTGCCAGCGAACGGGGGGCAGAGACCCAGTACTTC,CASERGAETQYF
few,TRBJ2-7,TRBV5-4,-,TGTGCCAGCAGCCGACCCGACAGCCACTACGAGCAGTACTTC,CASSRPDSHYEQYF
-,TRBJ2-3,TRBV19,TRBD2,TGTGCCAGTCGGACTAGCGGCACAGATACGCAGTATTTT,CASRTSGTDTQYF
-,TRBJ1-1,TRBV9,-,TGTGCCAGCAGCGTAGCGGGGGGGCGGACTGAAGCTTTCTTT,CASSVAGGRTEAFF
few,TRBJ2-5,TRBV28,TRBD2,TGTGCCAGCAGTTTATTGGGCGGGAGGGGGCAGACCCAGTACTTC,CASSLLGGRGQTQYF
few,TRBJ1-6,TRBV7-2,-,TGTGCCAGCACCAGATCGACAGGTCGCTATAATTCACCCCTCCACTTT,CASTRSTGRYNSPLHF
-,TRBJ1-1,TRBV19,TRBD1,TGTGCCAGTACCCCTTTGGGGCAGGGGGGCACTGAAGCTTTCTTT,CASTPLGQGGTEAFF
few,TRBJ2-4,TRBV7-2,TRBD2,TGTGCCAGCAGCTTAGTTAATAGCGGGGGGCCGGAAAACATTCAGTACTTC,CASSLVNSGGPENIQYF
-,TRBJ2-3,TRBV6-6,-,TGTGCCAGCAGCCCGAGGGAGTCAGATACGCAGTATTTT,CASSPRESDTQYF
-,TRBJ2-5,TRBV2,-,TGTGCCAGCAGGCGGGGGCCCGGAGAGACCCAGTACTTC,CASRRGPGETQYF
-,TRBJ1-1,TRBV18,TRBD1,TGTGCCAGCTCACCTAGACAGGGGAACACTGAAGCTTTCTTT,CASSPRQGNTEAFF
-,TRBJ2-1,TRBV7-2,-,TGTGCCAGCAGCTTTGAGGATCTCTACAATGAGCAGTTCTTC,CASSFEDLYNEQFF
-,TRBJ2-2,TRBV5-4,-,TGTGCCAGCAGCCCGGGGGGCCAGCGGGGAGTCACCGGGGAGCTGTTTTTT,CASSPGGQRGVTGELFF
-,TRBJ2-3,TRBV11-3,-,TGTGCCAGCAGCTTAGGCGGAAGGGGAGATACGCAGTATTTT,CASSLGGRGDTQYF
few,TRBJ1-4,TRBV2,-,TGTGCCAGCAAAAATCAGGGAACAACTAATGAAAAACTGTTTTTT,CASKNQGTTNEKLFF
-,TRBJ2-3,TRBV7-9,-,TGTGCCAGCAGGACCGGACTCCTTAGCACAGATACGCAGTATTTT,CASRTGLLSTDTQYF
-,TRBJ2-7,TRBV7-2,TRBD1,TGTGCCAGCAGCTTAGTTTTGGCAGGGGGTGTAGGGTCCTACGAGCAGTACTTC,CASSLVLAGGVGSYEQYF
few,TRBJ2-3,TRBV28,TRBD1,TGTGCCAGCAGTTTGGGACAGGGGGCAGGGGATACGCAGTATTTT,CASSLGQGAGDTQYF
few,TRBJ2-1,TRBV30,TRBD2,TGTGCCTGGAGTGTACTAGCGGGAGTTGAGCAGTTCTTC,CAWSVLAGVEQFF
few,TRBJ1-2,TRBV7-9,TRBD1,TGTGCCAGCAGCCCAAACCATCTAACAGGGGGACCCAACTATGGCTACACCTTC,CASSPNHLTGGPNYGYTF
few,TRBJ1-5,TRBV7-2,TRBD1,TGTGCCAGCGGAAGACAGGGGAATCAGCCCCAGCATTTT,CASGRQGNQPQHF
-,TRBJ2-7,TRBV18,-,TGTGCCAGCTCACCTCCAGGCCAAACCTACGAGCAGTACTTC,CASSPPGQTYEQYF
-,TRBJ2-6,TRBV5-4,-,TGTGCCAGCAGCGCCTTAGCGGTTAAAGGGTCTGGGGCCAACGTCCTGACTTTC,CASSALAVKGSGANVLTF
-,TRBJ2-3,TRBV29-1,TRBD1,TGCAGCGTTGCTTCAGGGGGCGTCTGGGATACGCAGTATTTT,CSVASGGVWDTQYF
few,TRBJ2-5,TRBV5-4,TRBD2,TGTGCCAGCAGCTTGGTGGGACTAGCGGGACAAGAGACCCAGTACTTC,CASSLVGLAGQETQYF
-,TRBJ1-2,TRBV20-1,TRBD1,TGCAGTGCTGGGACAGATGGCTACACCTTC,CSAGTDGYTF
-,TRBJ1-1,TRBV7-2,TRBD1,TGTGCCAGCAGATTTATAGGGGGACAGGGGGCGGAAGCTTTCTTT,CASRFIGGQGAEAFF
few,TRBJ2-7,TRBV30,TRBD1,TGTGCCTGGAGAGGGGGCGGAAATGTCGAGCAGTACTTC,CAWRGGGNVEQYF
-,TRBJ1-1,TRBV11-3,-,TGTGCCAGCAGCTTAGGGGGTGCGGGCACTGAAGCTTTCTTT,CASSLGGAGTEAFF
-,TRBJ2-1,TRBV23-1,TRBD1,TGCGCCAGCAGCAAATCACAGGGGCTAGAGCAGTTCTTC,CASSKSQGLEQFF
-,TRBJ1-5,TRBV19,TRBD1,TGTGCCAGTACAAAAGGACAGGGCAATCAGCCCCAGCATTTT,CASTKGQGNQPQHF
-,TRBJ2-7,TRBV10-3,TRBD1,TGTGCCTTAGGGACAGGAGACCCCGGCGAGCAGTACTTC,CALGTGDPGEQYF
few,TRBJ2-2,TRBV21-1,-,TGTGCCAGAGCGGAGAGGTTGCCCGGGGAGCTGTTTTTT,CARAERLPGELFF
few,TRBJ2-7,TRBV13,-,TGTGCCAGCAGCTTAGAGGTGGGGCGAGGCTTCCAGTACTTC,CASSLEVGRGFQYF
few,TRBJ2-7,TRBV11-2,-,TGTGCCAGCAGCTTAGAGTCAGGGTACTACGAGCAGTACTTC,CASSLESGYYEQYF
-,TRBJ2-5,TRBV29-1,-,TGCAGCGTTGAAGACTTGTCGGAAGGGAGGGGGTCACAAGAGACCCAGTACTTC,CSVEDLSEGRGSQETQYF
-,TRBJ2-1,TRBV18,TRBD2,TGTGCCAGCTCACCGCTAGCGGACCATGAGCAGTTCTTC,CASSPLADHEQFF
-,TRBJ2-7,TRBV9,-,TGTGCCAGCGGGTCTGCGGGGAGTTCCTACGAGCAGTACTTC,CASGSAGSSYEQYF
-,TRBJ1-1,TRBV7-2,TRBD1,TGTGCCAGCAGCCTGACAGGGCTTAAGGACACTGAAGCTTTCTTT,CASSLTGLKDTEAFF
once,TRBJ2-4,TRBV6-5,TRBD1,TGTGCCAGCAGACCTGACGCCGGGACAGGGATTGAAGGGTACTTC,CASRPDAGTGIEGYF
few,TRBJ2-1,TRBV4-1,-,TGCGCCAGCAGCCAAGGGCAGAACTCCTACAATGAGCAGTTCTTC,CASSQGQNSYNEQFF
-,TRBJ2-5,TRBV9,-,TGTGCCAGCAGCGTAGATCTAGCGTCGGAGACCCAGTACTTC,CASSVDLASETQYF
few,TRBJ1-5,TRBV7-9,-,TGTGCCAGCAGCCCAGGGGCAGCTAATCAGCCCCAGCATTTT,CASSPGAANQPQHF
few,TRBJ2-7,TRBV29-1,-,TGCAGCGTTGGGTCCTTCGTCCGGGGGGCAGGCGAGCAGTACTTC,CSVGSFVRGAGEQYF
-,TRBJ2-1,TRBV7-9,TRBD2,TGTGCCAGCAACCAATTAGCGGGGGTAGGGGATGATGAGCAGTTCTTC,CASNQLAGVGDDEQFF
few,TRBJ2-7,TRBV30,TRBD2,TGTGCCTGGAGTTTTAGCGGGATCCACGAGCAGTACTTC,CAWSFSGIHEQYF